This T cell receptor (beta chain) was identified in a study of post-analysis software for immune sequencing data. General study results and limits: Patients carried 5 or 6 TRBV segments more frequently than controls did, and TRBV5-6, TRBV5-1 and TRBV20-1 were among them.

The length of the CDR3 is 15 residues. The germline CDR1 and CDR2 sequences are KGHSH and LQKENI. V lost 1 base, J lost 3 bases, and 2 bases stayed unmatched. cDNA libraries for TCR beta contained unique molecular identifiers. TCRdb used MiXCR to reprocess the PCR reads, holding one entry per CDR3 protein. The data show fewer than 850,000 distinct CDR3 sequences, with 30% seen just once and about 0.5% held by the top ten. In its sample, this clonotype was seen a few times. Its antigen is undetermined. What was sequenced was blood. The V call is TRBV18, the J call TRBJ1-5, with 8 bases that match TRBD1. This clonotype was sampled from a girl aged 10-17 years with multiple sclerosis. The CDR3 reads CASSPLGQDNQPQHF. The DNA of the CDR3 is TGTGCCAGCTCACCACTGGGACAGGACAATCAGCCCCAGCATTTT.